This TCR beta chain was documented in a study of beta chain features in type 1 diabetes. Every isolated RNA sample was fully reverse transcribed, so sequencing captured expressed TCRB transcripts. Only in-frame clones appear in the TCRdb table, and some are missing; sequencing was by immunoSEQ multiplex PCR. The sample holds more than 350,000 clones, more than 9.5% seen once. The V gene's germline CDR1 is LNHNV and CDR2 YYDKDF (reference sequence). V was clipped by 1 base and J by 11 bases, with 14 bases between them. The CDR3 runs to 13 residues. About this clone: The antigen is unknown.

Study-wide points: Unsettled here was the matter of whether HLA type influences TCRB rearrangement.

Material: naive CD4+ T cells from blood. The rearrangement uses TRBV15 and TRBJ1-1; a weak D match, TRBD1 (5 bases). This receptor was identified in a woman younger than 30 in good health. DNA of the CDR3: TGTGCCACCAGCAGAGGACAGCCCGTTAGTGCTTTCTTT. This codes for CATSRGQPVSAFF.